These T cell receptor beta chains were read from a single sample in a study of blood T cell repertoires in COVID-19. Some clones are missing from TCRdb's copy, which holds only in-frame ones; the method was immunoSEQ multiplex PCR. The data hold about 180,000 clones, with about four fifths observed a single time. What was sequenced was peripheral blood. The receptors stem from a man aged 65 to 85 with active or convalescent COVID-19. Each CDR3 is given with its conserved first and last residue. The order of the fields is J gene, clone size, V gene, D gene, CDR3 protein, CDR3 DNA. D genes are given only for firm matches. Clone size appears in some rows only: once, few, many, or a class for an expanded clone.

TRBJ1-5 | . | TRBV27 | TRBD1 | CASSTRQGGQPQHF | TGTGCCAGCAGTACAAGACAGGGGGGTCAGCCCCAGCATTTT
TRBJ2-1 | . | TRBV19 | . | CASSMSYWRSSYNEQFF | TGTGCCAGTAGTATGAGTTACTGGCGGAGCTCCTACAATGAGCAGTTCTTC
TRBJ2-2 | . | TRBV18 | TRBD2 | CASSRSPGLDNTGELFF | TGTGCCAGCTCACGTTCCCCGGGACTAGATAACACCGGGGAGCTGTTTTTT
TRBJ2-1 | . | TRBV6-1 | . | CASSELGSSYNEQFF | TGTGCCAGCAGTGAGCTAGGAAGCTCCTACAATGAGCAGTTCTTC
TRBJ2-5 | . | TRBV5-1 | . | CASSGGGQETQYF | TGCGCCAGCAGCGGGGGCGGCCAAGAGACCCAGTACTTC
TRBJ1-5 | once | TRBV12-3/TRBV12-4 | . | CASSLDRRQPQHF | TGTGCCAGCAGCCTGGACAGAAGGCAGCCCCAGCATTTT
TRBJ2-3 | once | TRBV10-3 | . | CAISDGTPTDTQYF | TGTGCCATCAGTGACGGGACTCCCACAGATACGCAGTATTTT
TRBJ2-1 | . | TRBV18 | TRBD1 | CASSPGQGLRNEQFF | TGTGCCAGCTCCCCCGGACAGGGTTTAAGGAATGAGCAGTTCTTC
TRBJ2-5 | . | TRBV7-2 | TRBD1 | CASSLHPPGQGQETQYF | TGTGCCAGCAGCTTACATCCCCCGGGACAGGGGCAAGAGACCCAGTACTTC
TRBJ1-4 | . | TRBV5-4 | . | CASSSGATNEKLFF | TGTGCCAGCAGCTCAGGGGCAACTAATGAAAAACTGTTTTTT
TRBJ2-2 | . | TRBV24-1 | TRBD1 | CATSDATGDTGELFF | TGTGCCACCAGTGATGCCACAGGGGACACCGGGGAGCTGTTTTTT
TRBJ1-2 | . | TRBV3-1/TRBV3-2 | . | CASSQGTNYGYTF | TGTGCCAGCAGCCAAGGTACTAACTATGGCTACACCTTC
TRBJ1-5 | . | TRBV24-1 | TRBD1 | CATSDFQGGPNQPQHF | TGTGCCACCAGTGATTTCCAGGGGGGACCGAATCAGCCCCAGCATTTT
TRBJ2-1 | . | TRBV7-9 | TRBD1 | CASSRGQGASDEQFF | TGTGCCAGCAGCCGTGGACAGGGGGCTAGCGATGAGCAGTTCTTC
TRBJ1-4 | . | TRBV4-3 | . | CASNRGAENEKLFF | TGCGCCAGCAATCGGGGGGCCGAAAATGAAAAACTGTTTTTT
TRBJ2-5 | . | TRBV5-6 | TRBD1 | CASRSGQAAEETQYF | TGTGCCAGCAGAAGTGGACAGGCGGCTGAAGAGACCCAGTACTTC
TRBJ2-1 | . | TRBV13 | TRBD2 | CASSHGSGRAWSEQFF | TGTGCCAGCAGCCATGGGAGCGGGAGGGCCTGGAGTGAGCAGTTCTTC
TRBJ1-6 | . | TRBV19 | TRBD1 | CASRFKQGAYGNSPLHF | TGTGCCAGTAGGTTTAAACAGGGGGCATACGGGAATTCACCCCTCCACTTT
TRBJ1-5 | . | TRBV6-1 | TRBD1 | CASSEGQTPTGAQHF | TGTGCCAGCAGTGAGGGACAGACACCTACTGGGGCCCAGCATTTT
TRBJ2-1 | few | TRBV7-2 | . | CASSLGRTNRDTIYNEQFF | TGTGCCAGCAGCTTAGGGAGAACAAACCGGGACACGATCTACAATGAGCAGTTCTTC
TRBJ2-3 | . | TRBV28 | TRBD2 | CASSLQPGLAGADTQYF | TGTGCCAGCAGTTTACAACCGGGACTAGCGGGAGCAGATACGCAGTATTTT
TRBJ2-7 | . | TRBV5-4 | . | CASSDGEGGSTLKSYEQYF | TGTGCCAGCAGCGACGGAGAGGGAGGTAGTACCTTAAAGTCCTACGAGCAGTACTTC
TRBJ2-7 | . | TRBV7-2 | TRBD2 | CASRGGTSDFYEQYF | TGTGCCAGCAGGGGGGGGACTAGCGACTTCTACGAGCAGTACTTC
TRBJ1-6 | many | TRBV19 | . | CASSIPGTSSPLHF | TGTGCCAGTAGTATCCCGGGGACAAGTTCACCCCTCCACTTT
TRBJ2-3 | . | TRBV6-5 | TRBD2 | CASSLLALSTDTQYF | TGTGCCAGCAGTCTACTAGCGCTCAGCACAGATACGCAGTATTTT
TRBJ2-5 | . | TRBV24-1 | TRBD2 | CATSDPGTSGETQYF | TGTGCCACCAGTGACCCCGGGACTAGCGGGGAGACCCAGTACTTC
TRBJ2-5 | . | TRBV5-4 | TRBD2 | CASSLKTSGNQETQYF | TGTGCCAGCAGCTTGAAGACTAGCGGGAACCAAGAGACCCAGTACTTC
TRBJ1-6 | once | TRBV2 | . | CASIWQAGSPLHF | TGTGCCAGCATATGGCAGGCTGGTTCACCCCTCCACTTT
TRBJ1-1 | . | TRBV6-1 | . | CASSEVPPKNTEAFF | TGTGCCAGCAGTGAAGTCCCCCCTAAGAACACTGAAGCTTTCTTT
TRBJ1-4 | . | TRBV20-1 | . | CSATDREKLFF | TGCAGTGCTACGGACAGAGAAAAACTGTTTTTT
TRBJ1-4 | . | TRBV6-5 | TRBD1 | CASTSQGGGEKLFF | TGTGCCAGCACTTCACAGGGGGGCGGCGAAAAACTGTTTTTT
TRBJ1-1 | . | TRBV6-5 | TRBD1 | CASSSQGATEAFF | TGTGCCAGCAGCTCCCAGGGGGCCACTGAAGCTTTCTTT
TRBJ2-5 | . | TRBV11-1 | . | CASTQGSLTQETQYF | TGTGCCAGCACTCAGGGGTCACTTACCCAAGAGACCCAGTACTTC
TRBJ1-5 | . | TRBV27 | . | CASSIWAPGDMDNQPQHF | TGTGCCAGCAGTATTTGGGCCCCAGGGGATATGGACAATCAGCCCCAGCATTTT
TRBJ2-5 | once | TRBV6-5 | . | CASRPLGGPQETQYF | TGTGCCAGCAGGCCCTTAGGGGGTCCTCAAGAGACCCAGTACTTC
TRBJ2-1 | . | TRBV10-3 | TRBD2 | CASEAGGYEQFF | TGTGCCAGTGAGGCGGGAGGATATGAGCAGTTCTTC
TRBJ1-4 | . | TRBV4-1 | . | CASSQGGEEKLFF | TGCGCCAGCAGCCAAGGGGGCGAAGAAAAACTGTTTTTT
TRBJ2-7 | . | TRBV7-9 | TRBD1 | CASSSRDSDSSEQYF | TGTGCCAGCAGCTCCCGGGACAGTGATTCTTCCGAGCAGTACTTC
TRBJ2-7 | once | TRBV19 | TRBD2 | CASSPLWTGGGDEQYF | TGTGCCAGTAGTCCCCTCTGGACAGGCGGGGGGGACGAGCAGTACTTC
TRBJ1-1 | . | TRBV6-5 | TRBD1 | CASSFTGGGGTEAFF | TGTGCCAGCAGTTTTACAGGGGGGGGCGGCACTGAAGCTTTCTTT
TRBJ2-3 | . | TRBV2 | TRBD2 | CASRRGTSGATDTQYF | TGTGCCAGCAGGAGAGGTACTAGCGGAGCCACAGATACGCAGTATTTT
TRBJ1-1 | . | TRBV19 | . | CASSILGNTEAFF | TGTGCCAGTAGTATACTAGGGAACACTGAAGCTTTCTTT
TRBJ2-1 | . | TRBV9 | . | CASSETGFYNEQFF | TGTGCCAGCAGCGAGACAGGCTTCTACAATGAGCAGTTCTTC
TRBJ2-7 | . | TRBV4-3 | TRBD1 | CASSQPGQGYEEQYF | TGCGCCAGCAGCCAGCCGGGACAGGGTTACGAGGAGCAGTACTTC
TRBJ2-7 | . | TRBV9 | TRBD2 | CASSVALAGDQYF | TGTGCCAGCAGCGTAGCACTAGCGGGGGATCAGTACTTC
TRBJ1-2 | . | TRBV28 | . | CASSPSGAGRGDYGYTF | TGTGCCAGCAGTCCCTCGGGTGCAGGCCGGGGGGACTATGGCTACACCTTC
TRBJ1-1 | . | TRBV5-3 | . | CARSLECGFGEAFF | TGTGCCAGAAGCTTGGAGTGCGGGTTCGGTGAAGCTTTCTTT
TRBJ1-2 | . | TRBV12-3/TRBV12-4 | . | CASSRQEGYGYTF | TGTGCCAGCAGTCGTCAGGAGGGGTATGGCTACACCTTC
TRBJ1-6 | . | TRBV6-5 | . | CASSSDRADSPLHF | TGTGCCAGCAGCTCGGACAGAGCTGATTCACCCCTCCACTTT
TRBJ1-5 | . | TRBV7-2 | . | CASSFGHFDQPQHF | TGTGCCAGCAGCTTTGGACATTTTGATCAGCCCCAGCATTTT
TRBJ2-7 | few | TRBV5-1 | . | CASSFGDQGREQYF | TGCGCCAGCAGCTTCGGGGACCAGGGGCGCGAGCAGTACTTC
TRBJ1-1 | . | TRBV9 | TRBD1 | CASSMNQGAVEAFF | TGTGCCAGCAGTATGAACCAGGGGGCCGTTGAAGCTTTCTTT
TRBJ2-1 | . | TRBV6-5 | TRBD2 | CASRTGTSGSNEQFF | TGTGCCAGCAGGACCGGGACTAGCGGGAGTAATGAGCAGTTCTTC
TRBJ2-3 | few | TRBV5-1 | . | CASNREGTSTPTDTQYF | TGCGCCAGCAATAGAGAGGGGACATCCACCCCCACAGATACGCAGTATTTT
TRBJ1-3 | few | TRBV29-1 | . | CSAALRGNTIYF | TGCAGCGCAGCCCTCAGGGGAAACACCATATATTTT